These 24 T cell receptor beta chains originate from one sample sequenced in a study of identical twins. TCRdb processed the 5' RACE reads anew with MiXCR; each CDR3 protein has one entry. The profile shows a few hundred thousand distinct CDR3 sequences, less than 9% of them singletons. Separately, the same data were catalogued under a study of yellow fever vaccine responses in identical twins.

Sequences were obtained from memory (CD45RO+) T cells sorted from blood. These TCRs come from a woman aged 18-29 years in good health.

This clonotype was picked up a small number of times. This chain joins TRBV15 and TRBJ1-2; D perhaps matches TRBD1 (5 bases). Between the trimmed V and J ends, which lost 0 bases and 0 bases, there was a span of 14 bases. The germline CDR1 and CDR2 sequences are LNHNV and YYDKDF (reference sequence). CDR3 size: 17 residues. The CDR3, as DNA: TGTGCCACCAGCAGAGATTTCGGCAGGGCAGCTAACTATGGCTACACCTTC. This codes for CATSRDFGRAANYGYTF.

This clonotype was seen at least ten times. The genes are TRBV5-1 and TRBJ2-3; TRBD1 is a possible D gene (6 bases). Trimming removed 6 bases at V and 8 bases at J, with 10 bases between. The CDR3 totals 11 residues. Germline V lookup: CDR1 SGHRS, CDR2 YFSETQ. CDR3 protein: CASKGEFTQYF. The CDR3 nucleotides are TGCGCCAGCAAGGGGGAGTTTACGCAGTATTTT.

This clonotype was seen ten or more times. This sequence joins TRBV29-1 and TRBJ1-2; a weak D match, TRBD1 (5 bases). Germline V lookup: CDR1 SQVTM, CDR2 ANQGSEA. The CDR3 runs 12 residues. V was pared by 4 bases and J by 4 bases, with 10 bases between. This chain's CDR3 is CSVGRQGYGYTF. The CDR3 DNA sequence: TGCAGCGTTGGGCGCCAGGGCTATGGCTACACCTTC.

The gene calls are TRBV24-1 and TRBJ2-3, with 11 bases aligning to TRBD2. Germline CDR1 reads KGHDR; CDR2 reads SFDVKD. Unmatched junction bases numbered 7, after V lost 5 bases and J lost 4 bases. The CDR3 runs 16 residues. CDR3 region: CATSVTSGSWADTQYF. The DNA for the CDR3 is TGTGCCACCAGTGTCACTAGCGGGAGTTGGGCAGATACGCAGTATTTT.

This clonotype occurred many times. V is TRBV5-1 and J is TRBJ2-5; TRBD1 matches at 7 bases. Germline V lookup: CDR1 SGHRS, CDR2 YFSETQ. The V and J ends lost 0 bases and 2 bases, in that order; junction bases with no gene match: 10. The CDR3 runs to 17 residues. In nucleotides, the CDR3 is TGCGCCAGCAGCTTGGGTGACCAACCGGGACAGCAAGAGACCCAGTACTTC. This gives the protein CASSLGDQPGQQETQYF.

The sample holds many counts of this clonotype. This chain connects TRBV3-1 to TRBJ1-1; D is uncertain. The V end was cut by 1 base, the J end by 0 bases, with 12 bases between. Per germline, CDR1 LGHDT and CDR2 YNNKEL (reference sequence). This CDR3 is 16 amino acids long. The CDR3 region has the DNA TGTGCCAGCAGCCAAGGGGGAACAATCATGAACACTGAAGCTTTCTTT. It codes for CASSQGGTIMNTEAFF.

This clonotype was recorded a few times. This chain uses TRBV20-1 with TRBJ2-7, with 8 nucleotides matching TRBD2. In germline, CDR1 is DFQATT, CDR2 SNEGSKA (reference sequence). Trimming removed 4 bases from V and 0 bases from J; junction bases left unmatched: 11. The CDR3 sequence is 16 residues long. The CDR3 sequence: CSATQPSGPSSYEQYF. CDR3 DNA: TGCAGTGCTACCCAACCTAGCGGGCCGAGCTCCTACGAGCAGTACTTC.

This clonotype was detected only a few times. This may stem from a read error, because a much larger clone lies one nucleotide away. No conserved phenylalanine or tryptophan is present at the end of the CDR3, so a read error is the likely explanation. This chain links TRBV15 with TRBJ1-2; 7 nucleotides align to TRBD1. The CDR3 sequence is 12 residues long. Trimming cost V 5 bases and J 4 bases; bases outside gene matches: 1. Germline V gives CDR1 LNHNV, CDR2 YYDKDF (reference sequence). DNA for the CDR3: TGTGCCACCAGCGCAGGGGGCTATGGCTACACCGTC. Translated, it gives CATSAGGYGYTV.

This clonotype has more than one count but fewer than ten. The chain couples TRBV10-3 to TRBJ2-7; TRBD1 matches 11 bases. Germline CDR1 ENHRY, CDR2 SYGVKD. V trimming: 10 bases; J trimming: 5 bases; junction bases outside the gene matches: 10. This CDR3 has 14 residues. CDR3: CASRKDRGPDEQYF. In DNA form, the CDR3 reads TGTGCCAGTAGGAAGGACAGGGGGCCCGACGAGCAGTACTTC.

The table lists this clonotype with a few counts. V usage is TRBV4-1 and J usage is TRBJ2-7; 11 bases are a match to TRBD2. Per the germline V gene, CDR1 is MGHRA and CDR2 is YSYEKL. This CDR3 spans 18 amino acids. Trimming took 3 bases from V and 6 from J; bases not matched to a gene: 16. Here the CDR3 reads CASSHLPRRLAGYVEQYF. The DNA of the CDR3 is TGCGCCAGCAGCCACCTACCCCGAAGACTAGCGGGATACGTCGAGCAGTACTTC.

This clonotype was seen a few times. The chain couples TRBV28 to TRBJ1-2; 10 bases agree with TRBD1. Germline V lookup: CDR1 MDHEN, CDR2 SYDVKM. CDR3 length: 15 amino acids. With 5 bases clipped from V and 3 bases from J, the junction kept 6 bases outside the gene matches. The CDR3 nucleotides read TGTGCCAGCAGTCGCGGACAGGGGGGGGACTATGGCTACACCTTC. Translated: CASSRGQGGDYGYTF.

This clonotype has a handful of counts. The CDR3 loop is CASSIRYSGDEQYF. CDR3 sequence (DNA): TGTGCCAGTAGTATTAGGTACTCAGGGGACGAGCAGTACTTC. The gene calls are TRBV19 and TRBJ2-7, with a tentative D call TRBD1 (6 bases). The CDR3 runs 14 residues. Germline CDR1 LNHDA, CDR2 SQIVND (reference sequence). Trimming removed 3 bases from V and 5 bases from J, with 14 bases in between. Together with reference TRBV19 and TRBJ2-7, the CDR3 gives the full variable domain: DGGITQSPKYLFRKEGQNVTLSCEQNLNHDAMYWYRQDPGQGLRLIYYSQIVNDFQKGDIAEGYSVSREKKESFPLTVTSAQKNPTAFYLCASSIRYSGDEQYFGPGTRLTVT.

This clonotype was found many times. The J gene is TRBJ1-5, the V gene TRBV29-1; weak D call: TRBD1 (5 bases). Germline lookup yields CDR1 SQVTM and CDR2 ANQGSEA. This CDR3 has 14 residues. The V end was cut by 4 bases, the J end by 0 bases, with 10 bases between. The CDR3 DNA is TGCAGCGTTGGGGAGGGGTATAGCAATCAGCCCCAGCATTTT. This encodes CSVGEGYSNQPQHF.

This rearrangement joins TRBV28 to TRBJ1-5, with no clear D. CDR1 is MDHEN, CDR2 SYDVKM, per germline. The ends were cut back, 6 bases at V and 0 bases at J, with 12 bases in the middle. This CDR3 is 15 amino acids long. The CDR3 loop reads CASSPTRGSNQPQHF. The CDR3 nucleotides read TGTGCCAGCAGCCCCACACGAGGTAGCAATCAGCCCCAGCATTTT.

This clonotype was counted a few times. The chain carries TRBV4-1 and TRBJ2-4, with 9 bases aligning to TRBD2. The CDR3 has 13 amino acids. Germline V gives CDR1 MGHRA, CDR2 YSYEKL. Trimming cost V 0 bases and J 9 bases; bases outside gene matches: 0. CDR3 in amino acids: CASSQEREGIQYF. CDR3 nucleotides: TGCGCCAGCAGCCAAGAGCGGGAGGGCATTCAGTACTTC.

This clonotype was seen only a few times. V is TRBV7-9 and J is TRBJ2-1; D possibly matches TRBD1 or TRBD2 (5 bases each). Trimming removed 4 bases from V and 9 bases from J, with 22 bases in between. The CDR3 is 16 residues long. CDR1 SEHNR and CDR2 FQNEAQ come from the germline V gene (reference sequence). CDR3 in DNA: TGTGCCAGCAGCTCGATTCCGGGACCCCAAGATGGTGAGCAGTTCTTC. Its protein is CASSSIPGPQDGEQFF.

This clonotype was seen repeatedly, ten times or more. The chain joins TRBV5-1 to TRBJ2-4; unclear D gene. The ends were cut back, 0 bases at V and 3 bases at J, with 1 base in the middle. CDR3 length equals 12 residues. Germline values: CDR1 SGHRS, CDR2 YFSETQ. CDR3 DNA sequence: TGCGCCAGCAGCTTGGACAAAAACATTCAGTACTTC. This sequence encodes CASSLDKNIQYF. Complete variable domain (other parts from reference TRBV5-1 and TRBJ2-4): KAGVTQTPRYLIKTRGQQVTLSCSPISGHRSVSWYQQTPGQGLQFLFEYFSETQRNKGNFPGRFSGRQFSNSRSEMNVSTLELGDSALYLCASSLDKNIQYFGAGTRLSVL.

In this sample, this clonotype turned up many times. The chain joins TRBV12-3 or TRBV12-4 to TRBJ1-1, with a possible D match to TRBD1 (5 bases). There are 11 residues in the CDR3. Trimming removed 2 bases from V and 12 bases from J, with 10 bases in between. CDR3 in DNA: TGTGCCAGCAGTTTACGCAGGGAGCCTTTCTTT. It encodes CASSLRREPFF.

This sequence joins TRBV11-2 and TRBJ1-1, with D unresolved. This CDR3 is 14 amino acids long. Trimming took off 1 base at V and 2 bases at J, with 8 bases between the two ends. CDR1 is SGHAT, CDR2 FQNNGV, per germline. This CDR3 is CASSLGLPNTEAFF. The CDR3 DNA sequence: TGTGCCAGCAGCTTAGGATTGCCAAACACTGAAGCTTTCTTT.

This clonotype was counted a few times. This sequence joins TRBV27 and TRBJ2-5; D remains unclear. This CDR3 spans 15 amino acids. The germline V and J ends were trimmed by 5 bases and 1 base, with 14 bases remaining between them. CDR1 MNHEY and CDR2 SMNVEV come from the germline V gene (reference sequence). CDR3 sequence: CASSPSTLAQETQYF. The CDR3 nucleotides are TGTGCCAGCAGTCCCTCGACCCTGGCCCAAGAGACCCAGTACTTC.

The chain carries TRBV3-1 and TRBJ2-1, with D perhaps TRBD2 (6 bases). The length of the CDR3 is 17 residues. V lost 0 bases and J lost 4, with 16 bases in between. CDR1 is LGHDT, CDR2 YNNKEL, per germline (reference sequence). CDR3 sequence: CASSQDQGAGSYNEQFF. For the CDR3, the DNA is TGTGCCAGCAGCCAAGATCAGGGAGCGGGTTCGTACAATGAGCAGTTCTTC.

This clonotype was observed at least ten times. This chain links TRBV5-1 with TRBJ2-1, with 9 bases lining up with TRBD2. CDR1 is SGHRS and CDR2 is YFSETQ in the germline V gene. The CDR3 runs 16 residues. Losses at the gene ends were 0 bases for V and 4 bases for J; bases not matched to a gene: 5. The CDR3 region is CASSLGGGASYNEQFF. The CDR3 nucleotides read TGCGCCAGCAGCTTGGGCGGGGGGGCCAGTTACAATGAGCAGTTCTTC.

This clonotype showed up many times. The rearrangement links TRBV7-9 to TRBJ1-1; 7 bases fit TRBD1. CDR3 length: 14 amino acids. Germline loops: CDR1 SEHNR, CDR2 FQNEAQ (reference sequence). Trimming cost V 5 bases and J 3 bases; bases outside gene matches: 6. In DNA form, the CDR3 reads TGTGCCAGCAGCGCGTACAGGGGCGACACTGAAGCTTTCTTT. It encodes CASSAYRGDTEAFF.

The V and J genes are TRBV7-8 and TRBJ2-2; weak D call: TRBD1 (6 bases). This CDR3 spans 17 amino acids. Trimming took 2 bases from V and 2 from J, leaving 15 bases between them. Germline lookup yields CDR1 SGHVS and CDR2 FQNEAQ. The CDR3 reads CASSLIRGYSNTGELFF. DNA for the CDR3: TGTGCCAGCAGCTTAATCAGGGGTTACTCAAACACCGGGGAGCTGTTTTTT.